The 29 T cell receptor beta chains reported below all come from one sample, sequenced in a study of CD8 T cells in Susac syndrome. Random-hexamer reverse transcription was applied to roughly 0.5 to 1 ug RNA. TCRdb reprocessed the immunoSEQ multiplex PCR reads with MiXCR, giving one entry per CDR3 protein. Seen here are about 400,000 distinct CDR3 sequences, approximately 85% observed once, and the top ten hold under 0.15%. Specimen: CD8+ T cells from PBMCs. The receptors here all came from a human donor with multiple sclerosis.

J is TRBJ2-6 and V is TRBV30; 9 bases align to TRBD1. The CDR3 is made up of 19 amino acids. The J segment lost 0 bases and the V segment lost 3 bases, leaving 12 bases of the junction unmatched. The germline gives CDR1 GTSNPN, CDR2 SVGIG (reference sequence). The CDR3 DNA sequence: TGTGCCTGGAGCGCTGCCGGGACAGGGAGATTCTCTGGGGCCAACGTCCTGACTTTC. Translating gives CAWSAAGTGRFSGANVLTF.

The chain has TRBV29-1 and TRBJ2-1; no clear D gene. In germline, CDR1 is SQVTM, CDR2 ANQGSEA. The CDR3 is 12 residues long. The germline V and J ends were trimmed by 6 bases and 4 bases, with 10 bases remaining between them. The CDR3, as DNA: TGCAGCGTGGGCGACAAGTACAATGAGCAGTTCTTC. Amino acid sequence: CSVGDKYNEQFF.

This CDR3 reads CASSQWSGTASYEQYF. The CDR3 DNA sequence: TGTGCCAGCAGCCAATGGTCTGGGACAGCATCCTACGAGCAGTACTTC. The chain recombines TRBV3-1 with TRBJ2-7, with TRBD1 matching over 7 bases. J was trimmed by 1 base and V by 2 bases; bases with no gene match: 8. This CDR3 has 16 amino acids. Germline V lookup: CDR1 LGHDT, CDR2 YNNKEL (reference sequence).

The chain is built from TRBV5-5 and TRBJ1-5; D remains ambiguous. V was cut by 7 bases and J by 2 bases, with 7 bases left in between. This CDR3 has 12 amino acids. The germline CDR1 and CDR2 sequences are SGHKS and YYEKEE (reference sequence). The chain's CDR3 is CASPGGNQPQHF. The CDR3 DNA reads TGTGCCAGCCCAGGCGGCAATCAGCCCCAGCATTTT.

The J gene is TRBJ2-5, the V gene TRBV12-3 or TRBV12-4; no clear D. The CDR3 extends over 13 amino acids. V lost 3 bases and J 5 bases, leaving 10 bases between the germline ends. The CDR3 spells CASSFITSETQYF. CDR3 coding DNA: TGTGCCAGCAGTTTCATAACCTCGGAGACCCAGTACTTC.

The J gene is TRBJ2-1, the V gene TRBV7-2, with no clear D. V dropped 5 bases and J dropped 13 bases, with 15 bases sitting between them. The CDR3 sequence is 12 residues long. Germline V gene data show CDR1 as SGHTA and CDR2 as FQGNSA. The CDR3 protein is CASSQPPLLQFF. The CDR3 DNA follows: TGTGCCAGCAGCCAACCGCCTCTACTCCAGTTCTTC.

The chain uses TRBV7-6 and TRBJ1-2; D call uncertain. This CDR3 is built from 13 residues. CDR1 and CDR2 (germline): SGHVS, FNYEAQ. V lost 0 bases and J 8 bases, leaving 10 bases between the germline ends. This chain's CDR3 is CASSLALVRGYTF. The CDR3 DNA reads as TGTGCCAGCAGCTTAGCCTTGGTTAGAGGCTACACCTTC.

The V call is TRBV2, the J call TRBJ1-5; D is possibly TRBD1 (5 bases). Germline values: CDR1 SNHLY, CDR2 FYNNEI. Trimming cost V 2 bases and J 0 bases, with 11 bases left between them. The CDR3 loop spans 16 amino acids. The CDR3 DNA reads TGTGCCAGCAGTGAATTCGGGGCCGGTAGCAATCAGCCCCAGCATTTT. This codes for CASSEFGAGSNQPQHF.

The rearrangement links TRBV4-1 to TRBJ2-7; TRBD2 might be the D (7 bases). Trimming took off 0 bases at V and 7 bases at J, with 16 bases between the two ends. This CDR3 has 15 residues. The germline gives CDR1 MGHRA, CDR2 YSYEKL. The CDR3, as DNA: TGCGCCAGCAGCCAAGAAGATCGGGGGGCGGGGGAGCAGTACTTC. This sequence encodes CASSQEDRGAGEQYF.

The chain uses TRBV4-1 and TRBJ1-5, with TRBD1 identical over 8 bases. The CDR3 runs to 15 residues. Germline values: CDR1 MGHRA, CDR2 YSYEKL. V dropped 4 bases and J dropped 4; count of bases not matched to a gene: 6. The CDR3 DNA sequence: TGCGCCAGCAGCCGATGGACAGGGTCTAATCAGCCCCAGCATTTT. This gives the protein CASSRWTGSNQPQHF.

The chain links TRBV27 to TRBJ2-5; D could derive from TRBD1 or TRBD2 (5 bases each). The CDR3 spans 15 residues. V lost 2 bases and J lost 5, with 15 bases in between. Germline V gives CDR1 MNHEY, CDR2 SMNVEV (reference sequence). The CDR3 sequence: CASSLTDGEGETQYF. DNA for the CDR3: TGTGCCAGCAGTTTAACCGACGGCGAGGGGGAGACCCAGTACTTC.

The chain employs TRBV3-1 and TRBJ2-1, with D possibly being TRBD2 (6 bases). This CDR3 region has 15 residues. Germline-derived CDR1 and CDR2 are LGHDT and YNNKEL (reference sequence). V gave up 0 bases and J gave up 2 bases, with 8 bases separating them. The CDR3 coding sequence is TGTGCCAGCAGCCAAGAGCTAGCGACCTACAATGAGCAGTTCTTC. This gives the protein CASSQELATYNEQFF.

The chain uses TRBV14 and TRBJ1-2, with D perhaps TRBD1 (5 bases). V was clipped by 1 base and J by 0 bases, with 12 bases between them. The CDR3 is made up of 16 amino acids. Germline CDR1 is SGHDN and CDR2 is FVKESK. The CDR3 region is CASSQGRDLANYGYTF. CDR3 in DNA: TGTGCCAGCAGCCAAGGCCGGGACCTAGCTAACTATGGCTACACCTTC.

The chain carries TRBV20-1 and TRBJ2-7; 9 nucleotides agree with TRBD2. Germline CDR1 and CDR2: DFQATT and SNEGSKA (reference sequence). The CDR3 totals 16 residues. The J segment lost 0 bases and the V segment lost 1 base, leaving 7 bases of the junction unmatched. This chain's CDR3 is CSARGLAGTRSYEQYF. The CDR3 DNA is TGCAGTGCTAGAGGGCTAGCGGGGACACGCTCCTACGAGCAGTACTTC.

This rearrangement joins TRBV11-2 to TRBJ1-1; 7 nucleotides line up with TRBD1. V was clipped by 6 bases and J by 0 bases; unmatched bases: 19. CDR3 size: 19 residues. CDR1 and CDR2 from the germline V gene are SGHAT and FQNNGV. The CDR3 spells CASSSLRTFGTAVNTEAFF. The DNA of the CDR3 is TGTGCCAGCAGTTCCCTAAGGACCTTCGGGACAGCCGTGAACACTGAAGCTTTCTTT.

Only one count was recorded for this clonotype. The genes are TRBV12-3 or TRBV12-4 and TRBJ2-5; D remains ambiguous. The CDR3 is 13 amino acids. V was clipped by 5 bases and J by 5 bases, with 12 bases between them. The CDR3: CASSESSGETQYF. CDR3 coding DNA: TGTGCCAGCAGTGAATCCTCTGGTGAGACCCAGTACTTC.

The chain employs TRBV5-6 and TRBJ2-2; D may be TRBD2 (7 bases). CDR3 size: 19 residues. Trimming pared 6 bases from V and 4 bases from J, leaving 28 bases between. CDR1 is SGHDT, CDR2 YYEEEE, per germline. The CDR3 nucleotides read TGTGCCAGCACCCTCATGACTCGGCTGGGGGGGGCGACCACCGGGGAGCTGTTTTTT. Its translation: CASTLMTRLGGATTGELFF.

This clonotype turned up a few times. For the CDR3, the DNA is TGTGCCAGCAGCTTTTCTGGACAGGGGGCTAACGAGCAGTACTTC. It yields the protein CASSFSGQGANEQYF. The chain uses TRBV13 and TRBJ2-7; 11 nucleotides agree with TRBD1. There are 15 residues in the CDR3. The V and J ends lost 3 bases and 5 bases, in that order; junction bases with no gene match: 6. CDR1 and CDR2 (germline): PRHDT, FYEKMQ (reference sequence).

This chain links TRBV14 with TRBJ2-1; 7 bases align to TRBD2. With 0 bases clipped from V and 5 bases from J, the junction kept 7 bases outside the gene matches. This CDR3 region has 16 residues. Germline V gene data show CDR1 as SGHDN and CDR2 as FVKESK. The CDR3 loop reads CASSQEAASGHNEQFF. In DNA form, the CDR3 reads TGTGCCAGCAGCCAAGAGGCGGCTAGCGGACACAATGAGCAGTTCTTC.

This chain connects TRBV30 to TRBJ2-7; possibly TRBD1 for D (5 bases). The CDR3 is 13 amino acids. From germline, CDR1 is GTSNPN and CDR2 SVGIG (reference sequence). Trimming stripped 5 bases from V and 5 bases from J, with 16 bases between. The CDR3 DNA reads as TGTGCCTGGGCCCCAGGGTTTACGGACGAGCAGTACTTC. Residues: CAWAPGFTDEQYF.

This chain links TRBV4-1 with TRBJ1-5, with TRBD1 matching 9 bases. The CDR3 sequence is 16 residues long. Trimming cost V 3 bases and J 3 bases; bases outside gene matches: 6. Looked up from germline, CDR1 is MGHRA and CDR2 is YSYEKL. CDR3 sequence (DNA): TGCGCCAGCAGCCAGGGCGGGACAGGGACCAATCAGCCCCAGCATTTT. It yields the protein CASSQGGTGTNQPQHF.

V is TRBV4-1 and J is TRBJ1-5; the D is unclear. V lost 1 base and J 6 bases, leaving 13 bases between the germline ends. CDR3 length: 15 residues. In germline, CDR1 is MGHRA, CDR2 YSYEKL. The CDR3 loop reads CASSQVGQLVQPQHF. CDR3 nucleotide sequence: TGCGCCAGCAGCCAAGTTGGGCAATTAGTTCAGCCCCAGCATTTT.

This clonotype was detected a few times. CDR3 in amino acids: CASSPLAGDQETQYF. For the CDR3, the DNA is TGTGCCAGCAGCCCACTAGCGGGGGACCAAGAGACCCAGTACTTC. The chain has TRBV4-2 and TRBJ2-5; 11 bases agree with TRBD2. The germline V gene encodes CDR1 LGHNA and CDR2 YNFKEQ. Trimming removed 4 bases from V and 0 bases from J; junction bases left unmatched: 1. The length of the CDR3 is 15 residues.

CDR3 nucleotide sequence: TGCAGCGCGAATAAACAATATACAGATACGCAGTATTTT. It is translated as CSANKQYTDTQYF. The V call is TRBV29-1, the J call TRBJ2-3; D gene ambiguous. The CDR3 runs to 13 residues. In germline, CDR1 is SQVTM, CDR2 ANQGSEA. The V end lost 7 bases, the J end lost 3 bases, and 14 bases lay between the germline ends.

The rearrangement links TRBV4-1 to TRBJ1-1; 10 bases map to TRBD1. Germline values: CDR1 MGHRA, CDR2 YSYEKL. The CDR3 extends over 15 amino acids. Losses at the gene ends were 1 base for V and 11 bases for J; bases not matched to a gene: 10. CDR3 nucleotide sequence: TGCGCCAGCAGCCAAGGAGGGACAGGGGATCGGGGGGCTTTCTTT. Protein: CASSQGGTGDRGAFF.

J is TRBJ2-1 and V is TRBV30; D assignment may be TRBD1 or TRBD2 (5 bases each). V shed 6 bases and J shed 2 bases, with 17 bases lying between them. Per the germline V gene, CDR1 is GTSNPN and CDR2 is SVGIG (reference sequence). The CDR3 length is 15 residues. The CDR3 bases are TGTGCCTGCCCGCCGGACGAGGGGCCCTACAATGAGCAGTTCTTC. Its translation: CACPPDEGPYNEQFF.

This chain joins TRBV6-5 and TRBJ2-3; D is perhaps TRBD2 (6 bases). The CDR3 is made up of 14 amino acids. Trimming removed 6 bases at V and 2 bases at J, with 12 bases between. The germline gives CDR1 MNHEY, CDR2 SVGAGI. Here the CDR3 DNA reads TGTGCCAGCAGAATTGGGGGGATCACAGATACGCAGTATTTT. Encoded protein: CASRIGGITDTQYF.

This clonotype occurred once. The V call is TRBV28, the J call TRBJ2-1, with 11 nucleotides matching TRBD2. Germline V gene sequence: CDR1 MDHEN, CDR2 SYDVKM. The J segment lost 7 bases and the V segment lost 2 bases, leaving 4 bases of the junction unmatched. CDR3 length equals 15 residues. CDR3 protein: CASSLLLAGGNEQFF. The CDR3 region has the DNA TGTGCCAGCAGTTTACTATTAGCGGGAGGGAATGAGCAGTTCTTC.

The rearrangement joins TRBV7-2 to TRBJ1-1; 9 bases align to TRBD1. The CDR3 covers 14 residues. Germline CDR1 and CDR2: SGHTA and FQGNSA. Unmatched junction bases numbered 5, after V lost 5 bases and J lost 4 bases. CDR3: CASSPGTGITEAFF. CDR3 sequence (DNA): TGTGCCAGCAGCCCCGGGACAGGGATCACTGAAGCTTTCTTT.